The 19 T cell receptor beta chains reported below all come from one sample, sequenced in a study of control samples from healthy donors and cancer patients. Libraries were prepared by immunoSEQ multiplex PCR; TCRdb keeps only in-frame clonotypes and omits some of them. The data show over 90,000 clones, about 89% seen once. The sequencing sample was made of PBMCs. Receptors were obtained from a man between 60 and 70 years old with lung cancer.

This chain's CDR3 is CSVDAKGDTGELFF. Written as DNA, the CDR3 is TGCAGCGTTGATGCAAAGGGTGACACCGGGGAGCTGTTTTTT. The chain has TRBV29-1 and TRBJ2-2; D is undetermined. CDR3 size: 14 residues. Germline CDR1 and CDR2: SQVTM and ANQGSEA. Between the trimmed V and J ends, which lost 3 bases and 3 bases, there was a span of 11 bases.

This clone was detected only once. The V call is TRBV6-6, the J call TRBJ1-6; 7 bases agree with TRBD1. Germline V gene data show CDR1 as MNHNY and CDR2 as SVGAGI (reference sequence). The V and J ends lost 4 bases and 6 bases, in that order; junction bases with no gene match: 3. This CDR3 spans 14 amino acids. The CDR3 loop is CASSFRDSNSPLHF. The CDR3 DNA reads as TGTGCCAGCAGTTTCCGGGACAGTAATTCACCCCTCCACTTT.

V usage is TRBV24-1 and J usage is TRBJ2-5; D unresolved. The CDR3 is 13 amino acids. CDR1 is KGHDR and CDR2 is SFDVKD in the germline V gene. Trimming pared 4 bases from V and 5 bases from J, leaving 10 bases between. CDR3 coding DNA: TGTGCCACCAGTGAACCTACAAGGGAGACCCAGTACTTC. Translated: CATSEPTRETQYF.

In this sample, this clone turned up once. This sequence joins TRBV24-1 and TRBJ2-3; D is uncertain. Trimming cost V 8 bases and J 0 bases, with 8 bases left between them. The germline gives CDR1 KGHDR, CDR2 SFDVKD. This CDR3 comprises 13 residues. As DNA, the CDR3 is TGTGCCACCAAGGACGTAAGCACAGATACGCAGTATTTT. Translating it yields CATKDVSTDTQYF.

The gene calls are TRBV19 and TRBJ2-1, with D perhaps matching TRBD2 (6 bases). V lost 7 bases, J lost 0 bases, and 10 bases lay in between. Germline V gene lookup returns CDR1 LNHDA and CDR2 SQIVND (reference sequence). CDR3 length: 14 residues. The CDR3 here is CASMAGSSYNEQFF. The CDR3 region has the DNA TGTGCCAGTATGGCGGGGAGCTCCTACAATGAGCAGTTCTTC.

This sequence joins TRBV19 and TRBJ2-1; 9 bases fit TRBD2. CDR1 is LNHDA, CDR2 SQIVND, per germline (reference sequence). The length of the CDR3 is 16 residues. V lost 7 bases to trimming and J lost 7 bases; unmatched junction nucleotides: 14. The CDR3 loop reads CASTPGGRGGQNEQFF. CDR3 nucleotides: TGTGCCAGTACCCCCGGTGGGCGGGGGGGCCAAAATGAGCAGTTCTTC. The full variable domain, rest sourced from reference TRBV19 and TRBJ2-1, is DGGITQSPKYLFRKEGQNVTLSCEQNLNHDAMYWYRQDPGQGLRLIYYSQIVNDFQKGDIAEGYSVSREKKESFPLTVTSAQKNPTAFYLCASTPGGRGGQNEQFFGPGTRLTVL.

The chain has TRBV2 and TRBJ2-7; 7 positions agree with TRBD1. The V gene's germline CDR1 is SNHLY and CDR2 FYNNEI. Trimming cost V 6 bases and J 5 bases; bases outside gene matches: 7. CDR3 length equals 13 residues. CDR3 nucleotide sequence: TGTGCCAGCAGAAGACAGGGCCTAGACGAGCAGTACTTC. Its translation: CASRRQGLDEQYF.

This chain joins TRBV18 and TRBJ1-1; D gene unclear. CDR1 and CDR2 from the germline V gene are KGHSH and LQKENI. V lost 2 bases, J lost 0 bases, and 10 bases lay in between. The CDR3 sequence is 15 residues long. DNA of the CDR3: TGTGCCAGCTCACCAGGGAGTCTGATGAACACTGAAGCTTTCTTT. It codes for CASSPGSLMNTEAFF.

The V gene is TRBV10-2, the J gene TRBJ2-7; 12 bases agree with TRBD1. CDR3 length: 15 residues. The germline gives CDR1 WSHSY, CDR2 SAAADI. The V gene end was trimmed by 5 bases and the J gene end by 3 bases; junction bases not matched to a gene: 5. In nucleotides, the CDR3 is TGCGCCAGCAGTTTCCGGGACAGGGGGCTCTACGAGCAGTACGTC. This gives the protein CASSFRDRGLYEQYV.

This chain links TRBV3-1 (or the pseudogene TRBV3-2) with TRBJ2-1, with no clear D. CDR3 length: 18 amino acids. Trimming removed 0 bases from V and 3 bases from J, with 18 bases in between. The germline V gene has CDR1 LGHDT and CDR2 YNNKEL (reference sequence). The CDR3 loop is CASSQETAAETYYNEQFF. DNA for the CDR3: TGTGCCAGCAGCCAAGAGACGGCAGCCGAGACCTACTACAATGAGCAGTTCTTC.

CDR3 protein: CASSGRGGANTGELFF. CDR3 coding DNA: TGTGCCAGCAGCGGAAGAGGGGGGGCGAACACCGGGGAGCTGTTTTTT. The chain uses TRBV9 and TRBJ2-2, with TRBD2 as a possible D gene (7 bases). The CDR3 sequence is 16 residues long. V was trimmed by 3 bases and J by 0 bases, leaving 12 bases between them. CDR1 is SGDLS, CDR2 YYNGEE, per germline.

The chain is built from TRBV14 and TRBJ2-7; 11 nucleotides align to TRBD1. The V and J ends lost 3 bases and 7 bases, in that order; junction bases with no gene match: 5. The germline CDR1 and CDR2 sequences are SGHDN and FVKESK. The CDR3 is made up of 14 amino acids. The CDR3 coding sequence is TGTGCCAGCAGCCAGGGACAGGGGGGTCGGGAGCAGTACTTC. Translation: CASSQGQGGREQYF.

V is TRBV9 and J is TRBJ1-1; TRBD1 might be the D (5 bases). V lost 2 bases, J lost 4 bases, and 12 bases lay in between. Germline V lookup: CDR1 SGDLS, CDR2 YYNGEE. The CDR3 has 14 residues. CDR3 DNA: TGTGCCAGCAGCGTGGGTCTCGGGGGCACTGAAGCTTTCTTT. Its translation: CASSVGLGGTEAFF.

This sequence joins TRBV7-2 and TRBJ2-2; TRBD1 is a possible D gene (6 bases). The CDR3 loop spans 13 amino acids. Trimming shortened V by 3 bases and J by 8 bases, and 10 bases separated the two germline ends. Germline values: CDR1 SGHTA, CDR2 FQGNSA. This CDR3 reads CASSFNRAGELFF. The CDR3 DNA reads TGTGCCAGCAGCTTCAACAGGGCTGGGGAGCTGTTTTTT.

The chain carries TRBV18 and TRBJ1-4; TRBD1 matches at 7 bases. This CDR3 has 17 residues. Germline V gives CDR1 KGHSH, CDR2 LQKENI. V was pared by 2 bases and J by 4 bases, with 10 bases of the junction left unmatched. The CDR3 region is CASSPVSRGTVNEKLFF. The CDR3 bases are TGTGCCAGCTCACCAGTTAGTCGCGGGACAGTTAATGAAAAACTGTTTTTT.

The chain employs TRBV4-1 and TRBJ1-2; a possible D gene is TRBD1 (6 bases). The V end lost 7 bases, the J end lost 1 base, and 13 bases lay between the germline ends. The CDR3 runs to 14 residues. Looked up from germline, CDR1 is MGHRA and CDR2 is YSYEKL. CDR3 region: CASNSGHLNYGYTF. In DNA form, the CDR3 reads TGCGCCAGCAACTCGGGACACCTTAACTATGGCTACACCTTC.

This rearrangement joins TRBV6-5 to TRBJ2-7; unclear D gene. This CDR3 spans 13 amino acids. Germline CDR1 MNHEY, CDR2 SVGAGI. V was cut by 4 bases and J by 3 bases, with 10 bases left in between. The CDR3 sequence is CASSSGLLYEQYV. Written as DNA, the CDR3 is TGTGCCAGCAGTTCCGGGCTCCTCTACGAGCAGTACGTC.

The chain combines TRBV7-6 with TRBJ2-1; D unresolved. The CDR3 is 20 amino acids. The germline V gene encodes CDR1 SGHVS and CDR2 FNYEAQ. V lost 3 bases, J lost 1 base, and 25 bases lay in between. CDR3 in amino acids: CASSFLGGAGRSKSYNEQFF. The CDR3 DNA reads as TGTGCCAGCAGCTTCCTGGGTGGTGCAGGACGTAGTAAATCCTACAATGAGCAGTTCTTC.

The J gene is TRBJ2-5, the V gene TRBV5-8; D is unresolved. Germline V CDR1 and CDR2: SGHTS, YDEGEE. This CDR3 is built from 14 residues. V shed 1 base and J shed 1 base, with 8 bases lying between them. CDR3: CASSLTNIQETQYF. CDR3 coding DNA: TGTGCCAGCAGCTTGACGAACATCCAAGAGACCCAGTACTTC. The full variable domain, completed using reference TRBV5-8 and TRBJ2-5, is EAGVTQSPTHLIKTRGQQATLRCSPISGHTSVYWYQQALGLGLQFLLWYDEGEERNRGNFPPRFSGRQFPNYSSELNVNALELEDSALYLCASSLTNIQETQYFGPGTRLLVL.